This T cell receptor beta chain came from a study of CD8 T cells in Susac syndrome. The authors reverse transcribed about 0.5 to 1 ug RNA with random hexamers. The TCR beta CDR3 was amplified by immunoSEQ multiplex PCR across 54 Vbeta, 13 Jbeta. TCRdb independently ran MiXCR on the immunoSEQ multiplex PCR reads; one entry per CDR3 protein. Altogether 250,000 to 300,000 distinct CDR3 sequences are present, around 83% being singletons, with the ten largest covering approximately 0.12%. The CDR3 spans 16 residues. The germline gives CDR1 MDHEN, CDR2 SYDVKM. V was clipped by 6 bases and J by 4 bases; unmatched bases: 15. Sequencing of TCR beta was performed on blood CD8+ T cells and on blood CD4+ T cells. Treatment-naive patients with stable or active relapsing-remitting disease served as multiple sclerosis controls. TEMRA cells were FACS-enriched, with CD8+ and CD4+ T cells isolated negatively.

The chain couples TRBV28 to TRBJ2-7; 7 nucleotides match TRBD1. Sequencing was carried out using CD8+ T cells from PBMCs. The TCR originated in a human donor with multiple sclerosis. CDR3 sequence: CASSRRQGRAYYEQYF. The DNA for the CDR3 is TGTGCCAGCAGCCGTCGACAGGGAAGAGCTTATTACGAGCAGTACTTC.